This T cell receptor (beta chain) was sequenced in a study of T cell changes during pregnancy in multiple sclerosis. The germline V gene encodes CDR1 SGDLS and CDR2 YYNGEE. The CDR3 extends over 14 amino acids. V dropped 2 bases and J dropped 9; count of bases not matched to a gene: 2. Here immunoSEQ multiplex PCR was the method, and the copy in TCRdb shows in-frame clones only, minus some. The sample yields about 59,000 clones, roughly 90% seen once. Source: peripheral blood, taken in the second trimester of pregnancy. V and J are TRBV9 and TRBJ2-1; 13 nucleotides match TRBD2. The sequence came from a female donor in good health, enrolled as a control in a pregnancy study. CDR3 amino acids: CASSVRTSGSEQFF. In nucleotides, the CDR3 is TGTGCCAGCAGCGTCCGGACTAGCGGGAGTGAGCAGTTCTTC.